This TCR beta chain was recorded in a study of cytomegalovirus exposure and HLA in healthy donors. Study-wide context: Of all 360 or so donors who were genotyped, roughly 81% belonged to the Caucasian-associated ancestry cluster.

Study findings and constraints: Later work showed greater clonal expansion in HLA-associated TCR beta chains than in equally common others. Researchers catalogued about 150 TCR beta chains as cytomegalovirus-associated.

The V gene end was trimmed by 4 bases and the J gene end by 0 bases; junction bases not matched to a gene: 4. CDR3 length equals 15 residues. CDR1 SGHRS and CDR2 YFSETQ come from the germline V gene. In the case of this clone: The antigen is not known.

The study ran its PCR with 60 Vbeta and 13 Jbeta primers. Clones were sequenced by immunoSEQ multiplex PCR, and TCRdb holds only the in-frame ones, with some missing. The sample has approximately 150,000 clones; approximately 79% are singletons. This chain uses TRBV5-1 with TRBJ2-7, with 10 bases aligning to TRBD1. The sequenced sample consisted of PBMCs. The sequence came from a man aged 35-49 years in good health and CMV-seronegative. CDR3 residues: CASSIRQGASYEQYF. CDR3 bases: TGCGCCAGCAGCATTAGACAGGGGGCCTCCTACGAGCAGTACTTC.